This is a list of T cell receptor beta chains from one sample in a study of PD-1 blockade in classical Hodgkin lymphoma. Data came from immunoSEQ multiplex PCR; TCRdb stores just in-frame clones and leaves some out. The sample gives under 20,000 clones, approximately 84% of which show up once; 6.3% is in the top ten. Material: peripheral blood mononuclear cells (PBMCs), obtained at baseline. These receptors were collected from a human donor with classical Hodgkin lymphoma. Each CDR3 is given with its conserved first and last residue. Fields, in order: V gene, J gene, clone size, D gene, CDR3 DNA, CDR3 protein. The D gene is left open where the match is weak. Where a row states a size, it is once, few, many or the class of an expanded clone; other rows omit it.

TRBV7-3,TRBJ2-5,-,-,TGTGCCAGCAGCTTATGGGGCACCCAAGAGACCCAGTACTTC,CASSLWGTQETQYF
TRBV12-5,TRBJ2-1,-,-,TGTGCTAGTGACTCCCCAGTGCGGGGCGATGAGCAGTTCTTC,CASDSPVRGDEQFF
TRBV6-5,TRBJ1-1,large,-,TGTGCCAGCAGCCCGACAGGGAACACTGAAGCTTTCTTT,CASSPTGNTEAFF
TRBV7-2,TRBJ2-2,-,-,TGTGCCAGCAGCTTAGTCAAAGCCGGGGAGCTGTTTTTT,CASSLVKAGELFF
TRBV27,TRBJ1-6,few,-,TGTGCTAGTGGACAAGCGGATAATTCACCCCTCCACTTT,CASGQADNSPLHF
TRBV7-2,TRBJ2-1,-,-,TGTGCCAGCAGCCCGCTTAACCCCGCACGGCATGAGCAGTTCTTC,CASSPLNPARHEQFF
TRBV27,TRBJ1-2,few,-,TGTGCCAGCAGCCTTCGGGCAGGCGGGGGGTCTAACTATGGCTACACCTTC,CASSLRAGGGSNYGYTF
TRBV9,TRBJ1-1,-,TRBD1,TGTGCCAGCAGCATCGGACAGGGGCTGAACACTGAAGCTTTCTTT,CASSIGQGLNTEAFF
TRBV5-8,TRBJ2-2,-,-,TGTGCCAGCAGGCATCGGTCGGGCACCGGGGAGCTGTTTTTT,CASRHRSGTGELFF
TRBV7-2,TRBJ1-6,-,TRBD1,TGTGCCAGCAGCCGAATGCCGGGACAGTCAAACTCCTATAATTCACCCCTCCACTTT,CASSRMPGQSNSYNSPLHF
TRBV12-5,TRBJ2-7,-,-,TGTGCTAGTGGTCCTGAGGTTTCCGAGCAGTACTTC,CASGPEVSEQYF
TRBV4-1,TRBJ2-7,-,-,TGCGCCAGCAGCCAAGACGGGGCCGCCTACGAGCAGTACTTC,CASSQDGAAYEQYF
TRBV5-1,TRBJ2-1,once,-,TGCGCCAGCAGCTTGGCTGGGGCGCGCGAGCAGTTCTTC,CASSLAGAREQFF
TRBV7-2,TRBJ1-6,once,-,TGTGCCAGCAGCTTATTGGGTTGGGTGAGTCGGGACCCAGATTCACCCCTCCACTTT,CASSLLGWVSRDPDSPLHF
TRBV5-1,TRBJ2-3,-,-,TGCGCCAGCAGCGAGGTCGGGTTTCTAGGCCTAGATACGCAGTATTTT,CASSEVGFLGLDTQYF
TRBV27,TRBJ2-5,-,TRBD2,TGTGCCAGCAGGAGGGGACTAGCGGAGCCAGAGACCCAGTACTTC,CASRRGLAEPETQYF
TRBV11-2,TRBJ2-7,-,TRBD1,TGTGCCAGCACAACCCTGAGGGGGCGGTCGTCCTACGAGCAGTACTTC,CASTTLRGRSSYEQYF
TRBV4-3,TRBJ1-2,-,-,TGCGCCAGCAGCCAAGTTAGACAGGCCGGCTATGGCTACACCTTC,CASSQVRQAGYGYTF
TRBV7-9,TRBJ2-2,-,-,TGTGCCAGCAGCTACAGGGCGAACACCGGGGAGCTGTTTTTT,CASSYRANTGELFF
TRBV2,TRBJ1-2,-,-,TGTGCCAGCGTTCAACGGTTCAGGGAGAATGGCTACACCTTC,CASVQRFRENGYTF